A selection of T cell receptor beta chains follows, all from one sample in a study of blood T cell repertoires in COVID-19. Using immunoSEQ multiplex PCR, the repertoire was profiled, and TCRdb retains in-frame clones only, with some absent. The sample holds tens of thousands of clones, around 87% seen once. Sequences were obtained from peripheral blood. All receptors derive from a human donor in a cohort sampled during active COVID-19. The CDR3 runs from the conserved cysteine through the conserved F or W. The D gene is left open where the match is weak. Clone size is shown for a subset of rows, as once, few, many or a class of expanded clone.

d_call	j_call	clone_size	v_call	cdr3_nt	cdr3_aa
TRBD1	TRBJ2-1	once	TRBV6-4	TGTGCCAGCAGTCGACAGGGTGAGAATGAGCAGTTCTTC	CASSRQGENEQFF
TRBD2	TRBJ2-1	-	TRBV7-2	TGTGCCAGCAGCACGCAGACTAGCGGGGGCTATGAGCAGTTCTTC	CASSTQTSGGYEQFF
-	TRBJ1-1	-	TRBV5-1	TGCGCCAGCAGCGAAGGGGTTGCGAACACTGAAGCTTTCTTT	CASSEGVANTEAFF
TRBD2	TRBJ2-7	-	TRBV6-1	TGTGCCAGCAGTGAGGAGGGAGGGTACTCCTACGAGCAGTACTTC	CASSEEGGYSYEQYF
-	TRBJ1-4	-	TRBV19	TGTGCCAGTAGTGGGTTCGGGGCTAATGAAAAACTGTTTTTT	CASSGFGANEKLFF
-	TRBJ2-4	-	TRBV7-2	TGTGCCAGCAGCTTAGACAGGGTAGAAAACATTCAGTACTTC	CASSLDRVENIQYF
-	TRBJ2-7	-	TRBV5-4	TGTGCCAGCAGCTGGGGGCACGAGCAGTACTTC	CASSWGHEQYF
TRBD1	TRBJ1-2	-	TRBV2	TGTGCCAAAGGACAGGGTGATTACACCTTC	CAKGQGDYTF
-	TRBJ2-3	-	TRBV27	TGTGCCAGCAAATCTGAGGGAGTCACAGATACGCAGTATTTT	CASKSEGVTDTQYF
TRBD2	TRBJ2-3	-	TRBV5-1	TGCGCCAGCAGCTTGGCAGCGGGGGGGCGAGATACGCAGTATTTT	CASSLAAGGRDTQYF
TRBD2	TRBJ2-1	once	TRBV6-4	TGTGCCAGCAGTGACGGGGGGACTAATTCGGACGAGCAGTTCTTC	CASSDGGTNSDEQFF
TRBD1	TRBJ2-7	-	TRBV7-6	TGTGCCAGCAGCTTAGCACAGGGGGTTTCCTACGAGCAGTACTTC	CASSLAQGVSYEQYF
TRBD2	TRBJ2-3	-	TRBV7-2	TGTGCCAGCAGCACCAGAGCGGGGGGCCACACAGATACGCAGTATTTT	CASSTRAGGHTDTQYF
-	TRBJ1-2	few	TRBV4-1	TGCGCCAGCAGCCAAGTAGGAGGTGGCTACACCTTC	CASSQVGGGYTF
-	TRBJ2-6	-	TRBV19	TGTGCCAGTAGTATTACCAGGTTACCCTCTGGGGCCAACGTCCTGACTTTC	CASSITRLPSGANVLTF
-	TRBJ2-2	-	TRBV14	TGTGCCAGCAGCCAATATCAGATCACCGGGGAGCTGTTTTTT	CASSQYQITGELFF
TRBD1	TRBJ1-6	once	TRBV2	TGTGCCAGCAGGGGACAGGGGATAAGTAATTCACCCCTCCACTTT	CASRGQGISNSPLHF
-	TRBJ2-3	-	TRBV3-1/TRBV3-2	TGTGCCAGCAGCCAAGATATAAGTAGTTGGGGCCCCACAGATACGCAGTATTTT	CASSQDISSWGPTDTQYF
TRBD1	TRBJ1-1	-	TRBV4-3	TGCGCCAGCAGCCAAGGACAGGGGTGGACTGAAGCTTTCTTT	CASSQGQGWTEAFF
-	TRBJ2-7	-	TRBV27	TGTGCCAGCAGTTCCAGCTCCTACGAGCAGTACTTC	CASSSSSYEQYF
-	TRBJ2-7	-	TRBV7-8	TGTGCCAGCAGCTTCGACTCCGCCGACGAGCAGTACTTC	CASSFDSADEQYF
TRBD1	TRBJ1-3	few	TRBV6-6	TGTGCCAGCAGCCAGGGACAGCGAAACACCATATATTTT	CASSQGQRNTIYF
-	TRBJ1-5	-	TRBV27	TGTGCCAGCAGTTTATCCGAGGGCCAGCCCCAGCATTTT	CASSLSEGQPQHF
-	TRBJ2-5	-	TRBV9	TGTGCCAGCAGCGTAGGGCCAGTAGAGACCCAGTACTTC	CASSVGPVETQYF
TRBD2	TRBJ2-7	-	TRBV10-1	TGCGCCAGCAGCGAACTAGCGAGCACCTACGAGCAGTACTTC	CASSELASTYEQYF